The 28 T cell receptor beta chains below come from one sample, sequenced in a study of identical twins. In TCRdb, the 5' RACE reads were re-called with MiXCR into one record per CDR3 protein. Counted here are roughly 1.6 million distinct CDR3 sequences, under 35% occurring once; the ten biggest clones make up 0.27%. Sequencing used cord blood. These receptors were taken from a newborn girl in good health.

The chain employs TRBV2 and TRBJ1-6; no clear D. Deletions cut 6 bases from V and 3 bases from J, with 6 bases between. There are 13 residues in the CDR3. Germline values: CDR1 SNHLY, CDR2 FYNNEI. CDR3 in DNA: TGTGCCAGCAGGCGGAACTATAATTCACCCCTCCACTTT. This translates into CASRRNYNSPLHF. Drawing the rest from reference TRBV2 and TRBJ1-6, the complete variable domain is EPEVTQTPSHQVTQMGQEVILRCVPISNHLYFYWYRQILGQKVEFLVSFYNNEISEKSEIFDDQFSVERPDGSNFTLKIRSTKLEDSAMYFCASRRNYNSPLHFGNGTRLTVT.

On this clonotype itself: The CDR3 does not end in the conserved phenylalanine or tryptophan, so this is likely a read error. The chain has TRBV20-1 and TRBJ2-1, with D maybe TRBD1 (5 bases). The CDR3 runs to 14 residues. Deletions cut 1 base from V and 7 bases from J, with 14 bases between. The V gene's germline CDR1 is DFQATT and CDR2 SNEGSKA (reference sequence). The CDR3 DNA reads TGCAGTGCTAGAGCAGGGCACTTGGGGAATGAGCAGTTCCTC. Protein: CSARAGHLGNEQFL.

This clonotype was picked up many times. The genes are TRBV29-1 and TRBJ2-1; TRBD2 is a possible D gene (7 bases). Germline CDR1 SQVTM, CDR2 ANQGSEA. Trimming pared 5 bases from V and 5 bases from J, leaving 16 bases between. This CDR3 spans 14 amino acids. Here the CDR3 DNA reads TGCAGCGTTAAAATGCGGGGGCACCACAATGAGCAGTTCTTC. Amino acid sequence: CSVKMRGHHNEQFF.

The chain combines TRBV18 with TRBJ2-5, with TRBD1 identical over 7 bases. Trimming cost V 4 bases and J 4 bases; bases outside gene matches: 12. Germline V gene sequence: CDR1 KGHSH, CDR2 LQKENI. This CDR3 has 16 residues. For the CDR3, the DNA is TGTGCCAGCTCACTCATAGGACAGGTCTCTCGAGAGACCCAGTACTTC. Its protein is CASSLIGQVSRETQYF.

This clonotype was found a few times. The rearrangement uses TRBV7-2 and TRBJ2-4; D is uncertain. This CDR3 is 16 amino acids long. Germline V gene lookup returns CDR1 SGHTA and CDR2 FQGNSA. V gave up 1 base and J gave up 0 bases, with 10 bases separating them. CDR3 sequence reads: CASSLVWSGAKNIQYF. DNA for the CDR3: TGTGCCAGCAGCTTAGTGTGGTCGGGAGCCAAAAACATTCAGTACTTC.

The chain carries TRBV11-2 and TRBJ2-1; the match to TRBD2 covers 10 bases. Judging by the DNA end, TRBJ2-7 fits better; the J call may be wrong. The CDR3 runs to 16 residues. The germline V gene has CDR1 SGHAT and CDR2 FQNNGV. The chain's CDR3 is CASSLLSLAGAYEQYF. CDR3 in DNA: TGTGCCAGCAGCTTACTGAGCCTAGCGGGAGCCTACGAGCAGTACTTC.

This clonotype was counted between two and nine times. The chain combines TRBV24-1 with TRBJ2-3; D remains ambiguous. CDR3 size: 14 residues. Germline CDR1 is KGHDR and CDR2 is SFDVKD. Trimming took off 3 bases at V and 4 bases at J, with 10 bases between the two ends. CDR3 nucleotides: TGTGCCACCAGTGATGACCAGTTCCCAGATACGCAGTATTTT. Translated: CATSDDQFPDTQYF.

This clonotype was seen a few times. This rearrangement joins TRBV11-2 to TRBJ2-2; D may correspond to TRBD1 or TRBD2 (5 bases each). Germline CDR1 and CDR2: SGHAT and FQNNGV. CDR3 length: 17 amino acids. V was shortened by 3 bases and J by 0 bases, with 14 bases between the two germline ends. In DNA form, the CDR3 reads TGTGCCAGCAGCTTGTTAAGGGGAGTCCCGAACACCGGGGAGCTGTTTTTT. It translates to CASSLLRGVPNTGELFF.

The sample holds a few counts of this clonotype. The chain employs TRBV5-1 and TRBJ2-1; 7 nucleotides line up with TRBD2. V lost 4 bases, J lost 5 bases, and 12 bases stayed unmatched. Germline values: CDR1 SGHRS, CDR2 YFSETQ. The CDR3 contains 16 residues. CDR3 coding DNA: TGCGCCAGCAGCCCCCCCTTGCTAGCGGACAACAATGAGCAGTTCTTC. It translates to CASSPPLLADNNEQFF.

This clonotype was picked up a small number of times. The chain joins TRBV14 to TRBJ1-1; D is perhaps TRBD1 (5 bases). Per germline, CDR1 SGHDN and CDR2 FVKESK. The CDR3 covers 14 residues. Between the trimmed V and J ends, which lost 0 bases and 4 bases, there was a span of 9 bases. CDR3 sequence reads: CASSQELGGTEAFF. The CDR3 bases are TGTGCCAGCAGCCAAGAACTCGGGGGCACTGAAGCTTTCTTT.

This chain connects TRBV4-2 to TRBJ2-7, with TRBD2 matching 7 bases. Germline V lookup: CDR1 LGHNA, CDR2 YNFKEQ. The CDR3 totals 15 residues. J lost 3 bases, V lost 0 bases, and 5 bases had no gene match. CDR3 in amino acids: CASSQEGTSDYEQYF. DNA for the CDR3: TGTGCCAGCAGCCAAGAGGGCACTAGCGACTACGAGCAGTACTTC.

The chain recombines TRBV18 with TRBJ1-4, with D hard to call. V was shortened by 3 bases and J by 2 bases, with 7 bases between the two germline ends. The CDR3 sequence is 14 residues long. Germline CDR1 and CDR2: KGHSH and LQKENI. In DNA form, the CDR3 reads TGTGCCAGCTCACCGGCCAGCACTAATGAAAAACTGTTTTTT. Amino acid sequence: CASSPASTNEKLFF.

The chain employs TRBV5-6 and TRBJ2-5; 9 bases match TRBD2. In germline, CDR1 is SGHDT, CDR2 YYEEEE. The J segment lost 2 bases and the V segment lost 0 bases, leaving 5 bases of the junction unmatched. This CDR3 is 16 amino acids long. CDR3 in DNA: TGTGCCAGCAGCTTGGACCCTAGCGGGGAGCAAGAGACCCAGTACTTC. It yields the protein CASSLDPSGEQETQYF.

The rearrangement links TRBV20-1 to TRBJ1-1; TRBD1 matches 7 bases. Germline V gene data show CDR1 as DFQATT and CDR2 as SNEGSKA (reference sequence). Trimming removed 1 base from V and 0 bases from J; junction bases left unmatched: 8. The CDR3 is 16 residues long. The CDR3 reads CSARGNRGDVNTEAFF. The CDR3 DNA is TGCAGTGCTAGAGGGAACAGGGGTGACGTGAACACTGAAGCTTTCTTT.

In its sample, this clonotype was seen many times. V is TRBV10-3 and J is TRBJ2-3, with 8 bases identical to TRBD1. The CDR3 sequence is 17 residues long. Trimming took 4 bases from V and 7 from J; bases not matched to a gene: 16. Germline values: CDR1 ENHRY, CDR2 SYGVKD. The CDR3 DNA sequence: TGTGCCATCAGTGCCACCGACAGGGGACTCACCGGGAATACGCAGTATTTT. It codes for CAISATDRGLTGNTQYF.

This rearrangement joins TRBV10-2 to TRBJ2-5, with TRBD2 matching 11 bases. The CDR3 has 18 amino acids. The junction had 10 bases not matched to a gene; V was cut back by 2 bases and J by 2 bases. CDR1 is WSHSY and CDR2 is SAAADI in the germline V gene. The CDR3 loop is CASSEMGVLAGGQETQYF. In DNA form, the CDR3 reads TGCGCCAGCAGTGAGATGGGAGTGCTAGCGGGGGGACAAGAGACCCAGTACTTC.

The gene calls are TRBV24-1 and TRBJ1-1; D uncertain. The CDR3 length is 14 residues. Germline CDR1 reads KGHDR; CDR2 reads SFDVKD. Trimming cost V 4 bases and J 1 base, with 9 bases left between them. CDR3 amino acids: CATSEGGRNTEAFF. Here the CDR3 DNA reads TGTGCCACCAGTGAAGGAGGGAGGAACACTGAAGCTTTCTTT.

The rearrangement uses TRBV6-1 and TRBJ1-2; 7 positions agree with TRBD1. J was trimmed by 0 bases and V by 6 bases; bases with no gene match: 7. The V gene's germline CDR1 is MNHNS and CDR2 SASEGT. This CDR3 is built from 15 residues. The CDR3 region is CASRPQGGANYGYTF. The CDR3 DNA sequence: TGTGCCAGCAGACCCCAGGGGGGAGCTAACTATGGCTACACCTTC.

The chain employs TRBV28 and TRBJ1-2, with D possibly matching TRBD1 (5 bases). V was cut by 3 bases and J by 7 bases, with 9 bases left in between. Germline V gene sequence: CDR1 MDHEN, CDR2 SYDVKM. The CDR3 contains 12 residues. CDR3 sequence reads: CASSFQGTGYTF. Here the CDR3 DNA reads TGTGCCAGCAGTTTCCAGGGTACTGGCTACACCTTC.

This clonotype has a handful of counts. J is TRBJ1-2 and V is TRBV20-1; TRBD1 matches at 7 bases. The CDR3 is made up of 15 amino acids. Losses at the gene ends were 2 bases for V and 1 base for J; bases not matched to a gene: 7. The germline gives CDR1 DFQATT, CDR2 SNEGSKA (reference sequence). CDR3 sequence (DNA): TGCAGTGCTAGACCGGGACAGCTCCTTAACTATGGCTACACCTTC. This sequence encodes CSARPGQLLNYGYTF.

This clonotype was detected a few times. The CDR3 spells CASSLTLRAGTSYNEQFF. The CDR3 nucleotides are TGTGCCAGCAGTCTCACCCTCAGAGCGGGGACCTCCTACAATGAGCAGTTCTTC. The V gene is TRBV3-1, the J gene TRBJ2-1; 7 bases agree with TRBD2. The CDR3 length is 18 residues. CDR1 and CDR2 from the germline V gene are LGHDT and YNNKEL (reference sequence). With V trimmed by 6 bases and J by 0 bases, 14 bases remained unmatched.

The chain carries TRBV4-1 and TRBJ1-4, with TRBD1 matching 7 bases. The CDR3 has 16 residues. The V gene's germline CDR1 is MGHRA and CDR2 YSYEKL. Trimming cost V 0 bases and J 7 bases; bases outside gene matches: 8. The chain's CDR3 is CASSQDEDRYLEKLFF. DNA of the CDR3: TGCGCCAGCAGCCAAGACGAGGACAGGTACCTTGAAAAACTGTTTTTT.

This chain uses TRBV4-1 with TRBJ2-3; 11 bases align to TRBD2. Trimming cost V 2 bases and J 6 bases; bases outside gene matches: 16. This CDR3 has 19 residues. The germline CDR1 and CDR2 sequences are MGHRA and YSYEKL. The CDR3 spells CASSQTRGRSGGDLDTQYF. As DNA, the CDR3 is TGCGCCAGCAGCCAAACTCGAGGCCGTAGCGGGGGGGACCTTGATACGCAGTATTTT.

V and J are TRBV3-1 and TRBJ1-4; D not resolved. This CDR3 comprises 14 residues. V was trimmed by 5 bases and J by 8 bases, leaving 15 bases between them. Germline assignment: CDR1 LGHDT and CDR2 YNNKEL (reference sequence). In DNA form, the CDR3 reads TGTGCCAGCAGCTTCGAAATCAGGCAGGAAAAACTGTTTTTT. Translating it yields CASSFEIRQEKLFF.

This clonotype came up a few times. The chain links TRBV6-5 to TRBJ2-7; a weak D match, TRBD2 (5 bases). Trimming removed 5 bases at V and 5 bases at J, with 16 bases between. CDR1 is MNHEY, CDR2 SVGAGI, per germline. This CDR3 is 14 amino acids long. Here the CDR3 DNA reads TGTGCCAGCAGTGGAGGACTGAAAAACCACGAGCAGTACTTC. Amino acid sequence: CASSGGLKNHEQYF.

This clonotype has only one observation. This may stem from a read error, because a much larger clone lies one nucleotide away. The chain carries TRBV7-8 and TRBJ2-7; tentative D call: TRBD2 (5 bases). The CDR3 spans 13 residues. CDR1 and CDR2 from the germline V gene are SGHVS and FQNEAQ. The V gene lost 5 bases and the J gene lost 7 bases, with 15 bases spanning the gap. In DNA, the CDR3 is TGTGCCAGCAGCAACCCTAGCTACAATGAGCAGTACTTC. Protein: CASSNPSYNEQYF. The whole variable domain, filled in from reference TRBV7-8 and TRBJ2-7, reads GAGVSQSPRYKVAKRGQDVALRCDPISGHVSLFWYQQALGQGPEFLTYFQNEAQLDKSGLPSDRFFAERPEGSVSTLKIQRTQQEDSAVYLCASSNPSYNEQYFGPGTRLTVT.

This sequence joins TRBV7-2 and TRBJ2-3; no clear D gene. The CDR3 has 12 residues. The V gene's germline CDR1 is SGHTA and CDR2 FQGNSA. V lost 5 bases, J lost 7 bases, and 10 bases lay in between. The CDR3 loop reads CASSPETNTQYF. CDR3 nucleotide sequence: TGTGCCAGCAGCCCCGAGACAAATACGCAGTATTTT.

CDR3 nucleotide sequence: TGTGCCACCAGCAGAACGGGAGCGGCAGATACGCAGTATTTT. Amino acids: CATSRTGAADTQYF. The rearrangement links TRBV15 to TRBJ2-3; tentative D call: TRBD2 (6 bases). CDR1 is LNHNV and CDR2 is YYDKDF in the germline V gene (reference sequence). The length of the CDR3 is 14 residues. The ends were cut back, 2 bases at V and 4 bases at J, with 10 bases in the middle.